These 13 T cell receptor beta chains originate from one sample sequenced in a study of T cell responses to AZD1222 COVID-19 vaccine. The repertoire was sequenced with immunoSEQ multiplex PCR; TCRdb's copy has only in-frame clones and lacks some. The sample records about 120,000 clones, more than 75% being singletons. The source was peripheral blood, collected on day 0 of AZD1222 vaccination. Source of these receptors: an adult in good health.

The sample holds a few counts of this clone. V usage is TRBV6-1 and J usage is TRBJ1-5, with D maybe TRBD1 (5 bases). This CDR3 region has 14 residues. The V and J ends lost 2 bases and 7 bases respectively, with 12 bases between them. CDR1 MNHNS and CDR2 SASEGT come from the germline V gene. The CDR3 coding sequence is TGTGCCAGCAGTGAAATGGCAGGGAAGCAGCCCCAGCATTTT. Translating gives CASSEMAGKQPQHF.

The rearrangement links TRBV25-1 to TRBJ2-1, with a tentative D call TRBD2 (5 bases). The CDR3 length is 13 residues. Germline V gives CDR1 MGHDK, CDR2 SYGVNS. Trimming stripped 6 bases from V and 0 bases from J, with 6 bases between. CDR3 nucleotide sequence: TGTGCCAGCAGCGGGATCTCCTACAATGAGCAGTTCTTC. Translated, it gives CASSGISYNEQFF.

The chain carries TRBV2 and TRBJ1-1, with 9 bases matching TRBD1. The CDR3 runs 14 residues. Germline trimming cut 6 bases from V and 5 bases from J; bases unmatched to any gene: 7. CDR1 and CDR2 (germline): SNHLY, FYNNEI. The CDR3 loop reads CASRFTGGNTEAFF. The CDR3 nucleotides read TGTGCCAGCAGGTTTACAGGGGGCAATACTGAAGCTTTCTTT.

This chain connects TRBV2 to TRBJ1-5; the match to TRBD1 covers 9 bases. The germline V gene has CDR1 SNHLY and CDR2 FYNNEI. J lost 5 bases, V lost 8 bases, and 10 bases had no gene match. This CDR3 contains 15 residues. This chain's CDR3 is CASSRRDRVDQPQHF. Here the CDR3 DNA reads TGTGCCAGCTCGAGGCGGGACAGGGTCGATCAGCCCCAGCATTTT.

This sequence joins TRBV3-1 (or the pseudogene TRBV3-2) and TRBJ2-3; D is unresolved. The CDR3 extends over 12 amino acids. V was clipped by 5 bases and J by 5 bases, with 8 bases between them. CDR1 is LGHDT and CDR2 is YNNKEL in the germline V gene (reference sequence). CDR3 sequence (DNA): TGTGCCAGCAGCTCTTCGGGAGATACGCAGTATTTT. Translating gives CASSSSGDTQYF.

The rearrangement links TRBV11-2 to TRBJ1-5; perhaps TRBD1 as D (6 bases). Germline V lookup: CDR1 SGHAT, CDR2 FQNNGV. The V gene lost 5 bases and the J gene lost 2 bases, with 13 bases spanning the gap. This CDR3 contains 15 residues. CDR3 amino acids: CASSPREGGNQPQHF. CDR3 bases: TGTGCCAGCAGCCCCCGAGAGGGGGGCAATCAGCCCCAGCATTTT.

The chain employs TRBV9 and TRBJ1-1; 7 nucleotides line up with TRBD1. This CDR3 region has 21 residues. The germline V gene has CDR1 SGDLS and CDR2 YYNGEE. V was clipped by 0 bases and J by 3 bases; unmatched bases: 23. This CDR3 reads CASSVGSSRESTGVSYTEAFF. The DNA for the CDR3 is TGTGCCAGCAGCGTAGGGTCCTCGAGGGAATCCACAGGGGTGTCTTACACTGAAGCTTTCTTT.

The CDR3 DNA reads as TGTGCCAGCAGCTTAGCTGGTGGGGCAACTAATGAAAAACTGTTTTTT. Amino acid sequence: CASSLAGGATNEKLFF. The chain uses TRBV7-9 and TRBJ1-4; D not resolved. Germline assignment: CDR1 SEHNR and CDR2 FQNEAQ (reference sequence). The CDR3 covers 16 residues. Trimming pared 0 bases from V and 0 bases from J, leaving 8 bases between.

The J gene is TRBJ1-5, the V gene TRBV6-5; weak D call: TRBD1 (5 bases). Trimming removed 6 bases from V and 3 bases from J, with 12 bases in between. Germline lookup yields CDR1 MNHEY and CDR2 SVGAGI. There are 14 residues in the CDR3. CDR3 in DNA: TGTGCCAGCAGCAGCCGGGACTTCAATCAGCCCCAGCATTTT. Translating it yields CASSSRDFNQPQHF.

CDR3 DNA: TGTGCCAGCAGCGCATCACTAGTATCCTACAATGAGCAGTTCTTC. Translated: CASSASLVSYNEQFF. The rearrangement uses TRBV9 and TRBJ2-1; tentative D call: TRBD2 (5 bases). Trimming took off 3 bases at V and 1 base at J, with 11 bases between the two ends. The germline CDR1 and CDR2 sequences are SGDLS and YYNGEE. CDR3 length equals 15 residues.

This sequence joins TRBV24-1 and TRBJ1-2; a possible D gene is TRBD1 (5 bases). V was pared by 2 bases and J by 4 bases, with 13 bases between. The V gene's germline CDR1 is KGHDR and CDR2 SFDVKD. The CDR3 length is 15 residues. Here the CDR3 reads CATSDSRARLYGYTF. The CDR3 DNA is TGTGCCACCAGTGATTCCAGGGCCCGACTCTATGGCTACACCTTC.

The chain links TRBV15 to TRBJ1-2, with D unresolved. Germline CDR1 LNHNV, CDR2 YYDKDF (reference sequence). V lost 0 bases and J 4 bases, leaving 6 bases between the germline ends. The CDR3 consists of 13 residues. This CDR3 reads CATSRDLGYGYTF. DNA of the CDR3: TGTGCCACCAGCAGAGATCTGGGCTATGGCTACACCTTC.

V gene TRBV28 combines with J gene TRBJ2-2; maybe TRBD2 (6 bases). From germline, CDR1 is MDHEN and CDR2 SYDVKM. V gave up 2 bases and J gave up 0 bases, with 7 bases separating them. The CDR3 contains 15 residues. CDR3 in amino acids: CASSLGGSNTGELFF. CDR3 sequence (DNA): TGTGCCAGCAGTTTAGGGGGGTCGAACACCGGGGAGCTGTTTTTT.